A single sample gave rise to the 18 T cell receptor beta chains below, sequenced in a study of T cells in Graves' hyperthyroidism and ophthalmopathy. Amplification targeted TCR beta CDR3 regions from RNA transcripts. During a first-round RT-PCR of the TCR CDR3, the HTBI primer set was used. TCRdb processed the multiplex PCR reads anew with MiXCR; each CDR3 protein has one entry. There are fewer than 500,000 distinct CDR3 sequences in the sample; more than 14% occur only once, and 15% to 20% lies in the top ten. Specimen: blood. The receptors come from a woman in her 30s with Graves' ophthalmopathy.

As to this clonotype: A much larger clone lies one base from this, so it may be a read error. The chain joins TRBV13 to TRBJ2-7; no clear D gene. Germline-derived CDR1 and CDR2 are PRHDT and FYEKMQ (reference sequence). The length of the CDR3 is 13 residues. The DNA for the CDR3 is TGTGCCAGCAGCTTAGGTCGAGCCTACGAGCAGCACTTC. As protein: CASSLGRAYEQHF.

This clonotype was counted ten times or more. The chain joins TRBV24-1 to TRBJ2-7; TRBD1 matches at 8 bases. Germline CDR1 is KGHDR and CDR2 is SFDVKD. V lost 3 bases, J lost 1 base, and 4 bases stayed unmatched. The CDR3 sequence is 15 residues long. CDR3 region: CATSDTGTGSYEQYF. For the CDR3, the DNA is TGTGCCACCAGTGATACCGGGACAGGATCCTACGAGCAGTACTTC.

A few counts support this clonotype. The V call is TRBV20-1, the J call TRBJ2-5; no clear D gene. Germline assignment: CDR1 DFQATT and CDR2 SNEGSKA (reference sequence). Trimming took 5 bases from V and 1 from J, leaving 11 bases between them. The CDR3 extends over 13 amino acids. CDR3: CSAPSQSQETQYF. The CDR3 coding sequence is TGCAGTGCTCCGAGCCAGTCCCAAGAGACCCAGTACTTC.

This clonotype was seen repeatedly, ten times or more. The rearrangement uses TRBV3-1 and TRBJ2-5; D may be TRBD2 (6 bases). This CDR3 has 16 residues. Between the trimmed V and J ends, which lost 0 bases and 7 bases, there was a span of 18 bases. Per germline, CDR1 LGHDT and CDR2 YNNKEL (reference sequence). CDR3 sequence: CASSQDIQGGRGTQYF. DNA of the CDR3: TGTGCCAGCAGCCAAGATATCCAAGGTGGGCGGGGGACCCAGTACTTC.

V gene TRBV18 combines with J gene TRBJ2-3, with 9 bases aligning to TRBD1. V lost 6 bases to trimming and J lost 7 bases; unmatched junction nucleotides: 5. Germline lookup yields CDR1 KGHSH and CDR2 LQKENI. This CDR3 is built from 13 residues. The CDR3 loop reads CASSKQGAYTQYF. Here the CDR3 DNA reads TGTGCCAGCTCGAAACAGGGGGCATATACGCAGTATTTT.

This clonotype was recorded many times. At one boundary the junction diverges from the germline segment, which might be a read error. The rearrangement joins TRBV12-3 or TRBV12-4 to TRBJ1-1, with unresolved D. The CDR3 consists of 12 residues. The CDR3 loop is CASSLGRREAFF. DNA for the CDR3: TGTGCCAGCAGCTTAGGGCGGAGAGAAGCTTTCTTT.

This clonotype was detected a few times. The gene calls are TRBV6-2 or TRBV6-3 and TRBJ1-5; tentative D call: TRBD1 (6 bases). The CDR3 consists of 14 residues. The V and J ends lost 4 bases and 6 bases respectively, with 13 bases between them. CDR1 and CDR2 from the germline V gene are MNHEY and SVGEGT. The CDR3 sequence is CASSLGGPTQPQHF. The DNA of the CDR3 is TGTGCCAGCAGTTTAGGGGGGCCCACTCAGCCCCAGCATTTT.

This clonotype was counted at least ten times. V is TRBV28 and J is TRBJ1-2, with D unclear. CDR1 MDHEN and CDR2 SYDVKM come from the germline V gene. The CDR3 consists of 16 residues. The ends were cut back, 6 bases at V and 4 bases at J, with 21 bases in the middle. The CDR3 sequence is CASSRVVAGSGYGYTF. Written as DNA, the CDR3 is TGTGCCAGCAGCCGAGTAGTGGCGGGGAGTGGCTATGGCTACACCTTC.

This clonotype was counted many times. The chain's CDR3 is CASSLRGTGFSSGANVLTF. The CDR3 DNA reads TGTGCCAGCAGTTTAAGGGGGACAGGTTTTTCCTCTGGGGCCAACGTCCTGACTTTC. The gene calls are TRBV12-3 or TRBV12-4 and TRBJ2-6, with 8 bases lining up with TRBD1. With 2 bases clipped from V and 0 bases from J, the junction kept 9 bases outside the gene matches. The CDR3 is 19 residues long.

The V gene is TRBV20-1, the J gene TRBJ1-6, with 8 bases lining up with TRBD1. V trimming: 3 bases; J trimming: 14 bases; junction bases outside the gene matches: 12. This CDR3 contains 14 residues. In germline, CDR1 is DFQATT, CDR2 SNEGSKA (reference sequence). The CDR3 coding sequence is TGCAGTGCTAGTTTTCAGGGGGCCGTTGTCTCCCTCCACTTT. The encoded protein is CSASFQGAVVSLHF.

The CDR3 spells CASSPRSRGPPARSPETQYF. CDR3 DNA sequence: TGTGCCAGCAGTCCAAGATCCCGAGGACCCCCCGCTCGAAGTCCGGAGACCCAGTACTTC. V gene TRBV6-4 combines with J gene TRBJ2-5; no reliable D call. Trimming shortened V by 5 bases and J by 5 bases, and 33 bases separated the two germline ends. This CDR3 contains 20 residues. Per the germline V gene, CDR1 is MRHNA and CDR2 is SNTAGT.

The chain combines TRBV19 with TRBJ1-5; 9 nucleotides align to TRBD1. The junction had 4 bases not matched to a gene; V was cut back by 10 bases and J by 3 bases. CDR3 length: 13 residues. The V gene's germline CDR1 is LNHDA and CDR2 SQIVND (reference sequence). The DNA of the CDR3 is TGTGCCAATCGGGACAGGGACAATCAGCCCCAGCATTTT. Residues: CANRDRDNQPQHF.

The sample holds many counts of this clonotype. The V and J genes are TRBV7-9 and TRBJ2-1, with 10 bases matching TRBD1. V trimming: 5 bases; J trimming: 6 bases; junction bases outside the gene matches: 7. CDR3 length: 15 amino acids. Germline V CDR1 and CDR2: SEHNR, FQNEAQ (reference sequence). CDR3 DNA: TGTGCCAGCAGCACTGTCGGGACAGGGGTCAATGAGCAGTTCTTC. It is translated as CASSTVGTGVNEQFF.

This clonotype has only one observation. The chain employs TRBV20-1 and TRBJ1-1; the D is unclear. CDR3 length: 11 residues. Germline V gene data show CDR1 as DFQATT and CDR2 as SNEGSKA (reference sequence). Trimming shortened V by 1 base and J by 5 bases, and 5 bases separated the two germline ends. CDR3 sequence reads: CSARAETEAFF. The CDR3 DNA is TGCAGTGCTAGAGCGGAAACTGAAGCTTTCTTT.

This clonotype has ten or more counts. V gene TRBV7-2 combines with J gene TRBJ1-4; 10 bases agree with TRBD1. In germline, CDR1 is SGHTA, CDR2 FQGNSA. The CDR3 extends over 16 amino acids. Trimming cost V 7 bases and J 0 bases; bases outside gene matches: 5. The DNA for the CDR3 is TGTGCCAGCATTCGGGACAGGGGAGCAACTAATGAAAAACTGTTTTTT. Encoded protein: CASIRDRGATNEKLFF.

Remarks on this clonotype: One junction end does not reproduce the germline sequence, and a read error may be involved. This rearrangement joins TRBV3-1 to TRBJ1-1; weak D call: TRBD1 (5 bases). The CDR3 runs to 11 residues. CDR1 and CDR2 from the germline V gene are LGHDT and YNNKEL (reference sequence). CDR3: CASCQGTQAFF. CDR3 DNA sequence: TGTGCCAGCTGCCAGGGCACTCAAGCTTTCTTT.

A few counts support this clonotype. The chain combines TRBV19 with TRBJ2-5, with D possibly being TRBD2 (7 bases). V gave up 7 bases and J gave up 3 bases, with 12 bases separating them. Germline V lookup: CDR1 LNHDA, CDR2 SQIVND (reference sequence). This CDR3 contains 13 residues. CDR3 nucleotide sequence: TGTGCCAGTACGCGGGGGCCAGAAGAGACCCAGTACTTC. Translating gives CASTRGPEETQYF. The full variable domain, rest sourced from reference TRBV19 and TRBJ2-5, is DGGITQSPKYLFRKEGQNVTLSCEQNLNHDAMYWYRQDPGQGLRLIYYSQIVNDFQKGDIAEGYSVSREKKESFPLTVTSAQKNPTAFYLCASTRGPEETQYFGPGTRLLVL.

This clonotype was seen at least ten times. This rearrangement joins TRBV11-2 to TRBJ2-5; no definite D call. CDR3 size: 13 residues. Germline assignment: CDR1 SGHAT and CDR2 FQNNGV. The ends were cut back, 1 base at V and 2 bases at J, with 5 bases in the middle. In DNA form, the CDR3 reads TGTGCCAGCAGCTTAGTTCTACAAGAGACCCAGTACTTC. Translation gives CASSLVLQETQYF.